This T cell receptor beta chain was sequenced for a study of cytotoxic CD8 clonotypes in ibrutinib-treated CLL. The CDR3 is 17 amino acids. Germline V gene sequence: CDR1 LGHNA, CDR2 YNFKEQ. V shed 1 base, J shed 7 bases, and the junction held 10 bases outside the gene matches. Generated by immunoSEQ multiplex PCR, the TCRdb table keeps only in-frame clones and is missing some. The sample carries a few hundred thousand clones, under 70% recorded once. The TCR sequence derives from a human donor with chronic lymphocytic leukemia. The V gene is TRBV4-2, the J gene TRBJ1-4; 9 bases are shared with TRBD1. The sequences come from PBMCs, collected after 36 months of ibrutinib treatment. In DNA, the CDR3 is TGTGCCAGCAGCCAAGCCGGAAGGGGACAGGGATTTGAAAAACTGTTTTTT. This gives the protein CASSQAGRGQGFEKLFF.